The TCR beta chain under discussion was sequenced for a study of a mutant IDH1 vaccine in newly diagnosed glioma. Using immunoSEQ multiplex PCR, the repertoire was profiled, and TCRdb retains in-frame clones only, with some absent. The table lists some 33,000 clones, roughly 90% of them singletons. Germline V gene lookup returns CDR1 KGHSH and CDR2 LQKENI. CDR3 length: 14 amino acids. Trimming removed 3 bases from V and 4 bases from J, with 10 bases in between. Described time point: week 23, last vaccination. Doses consisted of 300 ug of mutant IDH1 20-mer peptide each, paired with topical imiquimod. In the case of this clone: As yet, its antigen is unknown.

The TCR was taken from a man aged 35-49 years with glioma. The rearrangement links TRBV18 to TRBJ2-1, with D perhaps matching TRBD1 (6 bases). Source: PBMCs, taken from a glioma patient whose treatment included an IDH1 peptide vaccine. The CDR3, as DNA: TGTGCCAGCTCACCGGGACAACCTTACAATGAGCAGTTCTTC. Encoded protein: CASSPGQPYNEQFF.